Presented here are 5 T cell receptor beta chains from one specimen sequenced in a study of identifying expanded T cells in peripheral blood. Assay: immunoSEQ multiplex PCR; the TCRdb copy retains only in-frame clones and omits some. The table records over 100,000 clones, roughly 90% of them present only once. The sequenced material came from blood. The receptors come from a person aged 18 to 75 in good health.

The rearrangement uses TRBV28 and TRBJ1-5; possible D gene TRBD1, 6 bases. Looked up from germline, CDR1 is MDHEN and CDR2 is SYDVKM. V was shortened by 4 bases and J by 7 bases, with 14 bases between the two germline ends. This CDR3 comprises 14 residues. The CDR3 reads CASSSGQSWQPQHF. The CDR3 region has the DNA TGTGCCAGCAGTTCAGGACAGTCATGGCAGCCCCAGCATTTT.

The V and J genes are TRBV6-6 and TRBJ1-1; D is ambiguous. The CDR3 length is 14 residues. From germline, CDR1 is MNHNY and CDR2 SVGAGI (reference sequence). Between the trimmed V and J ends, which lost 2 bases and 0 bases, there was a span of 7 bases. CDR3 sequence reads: CASSYRSMNTEAFF. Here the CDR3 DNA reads TGTGCCAGCAGTTACAGGAGCATGAACACTGAAGCTTTCTTT.

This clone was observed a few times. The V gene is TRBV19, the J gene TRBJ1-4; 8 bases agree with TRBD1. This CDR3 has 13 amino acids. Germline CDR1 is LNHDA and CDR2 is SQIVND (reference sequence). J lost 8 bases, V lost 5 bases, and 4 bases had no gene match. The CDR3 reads CASSRNRGEKLFF. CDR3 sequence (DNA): TGTGCCAGTAGTCGCAACAGGGGGGAAAAACTGTTTTTT.

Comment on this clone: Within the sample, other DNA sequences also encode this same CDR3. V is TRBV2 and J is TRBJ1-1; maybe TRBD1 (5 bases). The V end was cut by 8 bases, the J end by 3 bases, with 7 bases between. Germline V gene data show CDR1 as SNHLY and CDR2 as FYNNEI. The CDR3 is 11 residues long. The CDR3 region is CASQGDTEAFF. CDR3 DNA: TGTGCCAGCCAGGGCGACACTGAAGCTTTCTTT.

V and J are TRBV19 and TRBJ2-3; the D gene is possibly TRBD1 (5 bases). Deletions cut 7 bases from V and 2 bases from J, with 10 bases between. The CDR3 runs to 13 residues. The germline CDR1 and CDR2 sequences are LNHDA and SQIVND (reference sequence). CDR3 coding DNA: TGTGCCAGTACAACAGGATTCACAGATACGCAGTATTTT. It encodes CASTTGFTDTQYF.